This T cell receptor beta chain is drawn from a study of T cells after posttransplantation cyclophosphamide. Assay: immunoSEQ multiplex PCR; the TCRdb copy retains only in-frame clones and omits some. The sample lists roughly 24,000 clones; 80% to 90% were seen once. For this clone: Its matching antigen is unknown.

Controls had myeloablative marrow grafts with methotrexate and calcineurin inhibitor, sampled at 1 year. Study-level findings and limits: TRB overlap between skin or GI tissue T cells and blood was limited. Later blood repertoires were often dominated by clones from the donor CD8+ memory compartment. Recipient CMV seropositivity and CMV reactivation strongly tracked TRB clonality.

Germline loops: CDR1 SGHVS, CDR2 FQNEAQ. V was clipped by 8 bases and J by 6 bases; unmatched bases: 6. This CDR3 spans 13 amino acids. J is TRBJ2-3 and V is TRBV7-8; 9 bases are a match to TRBD2. The sequenced sample was PBMCs, obtained after an allogeneic stem cell transplant with a calcineurin inhibitor and methotrexate. The TCR sequence derives from a female patient in her fifties who received an allogeneic stem cell transplant from an unrelated donor, was CMV-positive, and had chronic GVHD only. Some T cells may originate from the graft donor. In DNA, the CDR3 is TGTGCCAGCCTCCTAGCGGGATCGGATACGCAGTATTTT. Amino acid sequence: CASLLAGSDTQYF. The variable domain in full, completed from reference TRBV7-8 and TRBJ2-3, reads GAGVSQSPRYKVAKRGQDVALRCDPISGHVSLFWYQQALGQGPEFLTYFQNEAQLDKSGLPSDRFFAERPEGSVSTLKIQRTQQEDSAVYLCASLLAGSDTQYFGPGTRLTVL.